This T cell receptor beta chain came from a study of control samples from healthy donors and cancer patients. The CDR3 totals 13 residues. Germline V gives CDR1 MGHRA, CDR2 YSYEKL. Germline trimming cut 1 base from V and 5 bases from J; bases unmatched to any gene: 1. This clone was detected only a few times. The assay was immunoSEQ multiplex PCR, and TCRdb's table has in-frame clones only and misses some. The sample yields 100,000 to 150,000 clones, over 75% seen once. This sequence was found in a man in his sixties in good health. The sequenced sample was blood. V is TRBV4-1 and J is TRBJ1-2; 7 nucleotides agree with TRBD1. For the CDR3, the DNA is TGCGCCAGCAGCCAAGGGACAGGTTATGGCTACACCTTC. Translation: CASSQGTGYGYTF.